This T cell receptor (beta chain) came from a study of T cells in Graves' hyperthyroidism and ophthalmopathy. Broader study findings: Ophthalmopathy onset followed model prediction by a median approximately 5.9 months. Most clonotypes expanded in the thyroid (above 0.001) were also present in blood.

Patients were excluded for uncontrolled infection, other autoimmune disease, pregnancy or lactation. CDR3 length equals 13 residues. CDR1 is SNHLY, CDR2 FYNNEI, per germline. V gave up 6 bases and J gave up 1 base, with 9 bases separating them. At least ten counts were recorded for this clonotype. Its target is not known. There were TCR beta CDR3 regions amplified from RNA transcripts. TCR CDR3 underwent first-round RT-PCR with the HTBI primer set. TCRdb reprocessed the multiplex PCR reads via MiXCR and lists one record per CDR3 protein. Among about 700,000 distinct CDR3 sequences, about 15% were seen once, and the ten largest hold 10%.

This receptor was obtained from a woman younger than 30 with Graves' hyperthyroidism. The gene calls are TRBV2 and TRBJ1-1; D perhaps matches TRBD1 (6 bases). The material sequenced was blood. The CDR3 nucleotides are TGTGCCAGCAGATACAGGGCGAACACTGAAGCTTTCTTT. Protein product: CASRYRANTEAFF.